Each of the 21 T cell receptor beta chains below was sequenced from the same sample in a study of T cells in women clearing cervical HPV infection. The protocol was immunoSEQ multiplex PCR, while the TCRdb copy is restricted to in-frame clones and leaves out a portion. Its clone listing holds approximately 34,000 clones. Sequenced material: blood buffy coat. These receptors all come from a woman between 18 and 70 years old with a cervical HPV16 infection that either progressed to CIN3+ or cleared (not recorded which).

A remark on this clone: The CDR3 end lies 3 residues beyond the end of the read and is filled in from the germline J gene. The genes are TRBV2 and TRBJ1-5; D is undetermined. Germline V CDR1 and CDR2: SNHLY, FYNNEI. CDR3 size: 12 residues. Trimming left V 6 bases short and J 8 bases short, with 11 bases between. The chain's CDR3 is CASRQAGEPQHF. CDR3 DNA (partial): TGTGCCAGCAGGCAGGCGGGTGAGCCC.

CDR3 sequence reads: CSATGHPNSPLHF. The DNA read from the CDR3 is TGCAGTGCTACGGGACACCCAAATTCACCC. The genes are TRBV20-1 and TRBJ1-6, with TRBD1 as a possible D gene (6 bases). The read gets to within 3 residues of the CDR3 end, and the germline J gene fills in the rest. The CDR3 has 13 amino acids. Per germline, CDR1 DFQATT and CDR2 SNEGSKA (reference sequence). The V and J ends lost 4 bases and 7 bases respectively, with 11 bases between them.

As for this clone: The read falls 3 residues short of the CDR3 end, and the missing part is taken from the germline J gene. This sequence joins TRBV5-6 and TRBJ2-4; D unresolved. Germline CDR1 reads SGHDT; CDR2 reads YYEEEE. The CDR3 runs to 14 residues. Trimming cost V 2 bases and J 0 bases, with 6 bases left between them. CDR3 sequence reads: CASSLPGAKNIQYF. The CDR3 DNA, read in part, is TGTGCCAGCAGCTTACCAGGAGCCAAAAACATT.

CDR3 DNA, as far as it was read: TGTGCCAGCAGCGAGACACAGATGCTCTATGGT. Its protein is CASSETQMLYG. In full, the CDR3 reads CASSETQMLYGQYF. This chain joins TRBV7-9 and TRBJ2-4, with no clear D. The CDR3 goes on 3 residues after the read ends, and that part is filled in from the germline J gene. The CDR3 length is 14 residues. Germline loops: CDR1 SEHNR, CDR2 FQNEAQ (reference sequence).

Regarding this clone: Read sequence stops 3 residues before the CDR3 end, and the germline J gene provides the missing end. This rearrangement joins TRBV23-1 to TRBJ1-1, with 11 bases that match TRBD1. TRBV23-1 is recorded as an ORF, its role being uncertain. CDR3 length: 18 residues. J was trimmed by 4 bases and V by 7 bases; bases with no gene match: 17. CDR3 DNA (partial): TGCGCCAGCATCGGAACTGGACAGGGGGCTAGTATTGGCACTGAA. Translated: CASIGTGQGASIGTE. The whole CDR3 reads CASIGTGQGASIGTEAFF.

As to this clone: The read is 3 residues too short to cover the CDR3 end, so that end is filled in from the germline J gene. V gene TRBV7-2 combines with J gene TRBJ2-7; 7 nucleotides match TRBD2. This CDR3 contains 14 residues. Germline CDR1 is SGHTA and CDR2 is FQGNSA. V lost 1 base to trimming and J lost 3 bases; unmatched junction nucleotides: 3. CDR3 residues: CASSLGVAGYEQYF. The covered CDR3 bases are TGTGCCAGCAGCTTAGGGGTAGCGGGCTACGAG.

The CDR3 spells CAGRAESSEQFF. CDR3 DNA, as far as it was read: TGTGCCGGGCGGGCCGAGTCCTCTGAG. The chain recombines TRBV2 with TRBJ2-1; TRBD2 might be the D (5 bases). The read ends 3 residues shy of where the CDR3 ends; the end is completed using the germline J gene. Germline CDR1 reads SNHLY; CDR2 reads FYNNEI. V was clipped by 11 bases and J by 9 bases, with 17 bases between them. The CDR3 consists of 12 residues.

To note about this clone: The sequenced fragment ends 3 residues before the CDR3 boundary, so the rest is inferred from the germline J gene. The rearrangement links TRBV20-1 to TRBJ2-5; 9 positions agree with TRBD1. This CDR3 is 13 amino acids long. CDR1 is DFQATT and CDR2 is SNEGSKA in the germline V gene (reference sequence). J lost 5 bases, V lost 5 bases, and 6 bases had no gene match. CDR3 bases read: TGCAGTGCTGGGACAGGGTCAGGGGAGACC. Amino acid sequence: CSAGTGSGET. The whole CDR3 protein reads CSAGTGSGETQYF.

Of note for this clone: The sequence runs out 3 residues before the end of the CDR3; the remainder is reconstructed from the germline J gene. The J gene is TRBJ2-3, the V gene TRBV10-3; 10 nucleotides align to TRBD2. J lost 1 base, V lost 4 bases, and 2 bases had no gene match. The CDR3 length is 15 residues. Germline lookup yields CDR1 ENHRY and CDR2 SYGVKD. CDR3: CAISALAGGTDTQYF. The DNA read from the CDR3 is TGTGCCATCAGTGCGCTAGCGGGGGGCACAGATACG.

With respect to this clone: The read ends 3 residues before the CDR3 terminus; that terminus is restored from the germline J gene. The chain carries TRBV29-1 and TRBJ1-2; the D gene is possibly TRBD1 (5 bases). CDR3 length equals 11 residues. The germline V gene encodes CDR1 SQVTM and CDR2 ANQGSEA. V was clipped by 7 bases and J by 6 bases, with 12 bases between them. CDR3 DNA, as far as it was read: TGCAGCGCCGGACAAGCTGATGGC. Its translation: CSAGQADG. The full CDR3 protein is CSAGQADGYTF.

Of note for this clone: A junction boundary mismatches the germline segment, possibly from a read error. The read finishes 3 residues shy of the CDR3 end, and the germline J gene is used to complete it. This rearrangement joins TRBV20-1 to TRBJ2-3; 11 bases are shared with TRBD1. The length of the CDR3 is 17 residues. Per germline, CDR1 DFQATT and CDR2 SNEGSKA (reference sequence). The sequenced CDR3 bases are TGCAGTGCTCGGGGACAGGGGGACTGGCGGGTGGCAGAGACG. Translated, it gives CSARGQGDWRVAET. The entire CDR3 reads CSARGQGDWRVAETQYF.

Regarding this clone: The read ends 3 residues before the CDR3 terminus; that terminus is restored from the germline J gene. The chain carries TRBV7-2 and TRBJ2-5, with a tentative D call TRBD2 (5 bases). The germline V and J ends were trimmed by 2 bases and 5 bases, with 6 bases remaining between them. Germline V gene data show CDR1 as SGHTA and CDR2 as FQGNSA. CDR3 size: 12 residues. CDR3 DNA (partial): TGTGCCAGCAGCTTACGCGGGGAGACC. Translated, it gives CASSLRGET. The complete CDR3 protein is CASSLRGETQYF.

Regarding this clone: The read terminates 3 residues before the CDR3 end, so the remaining end is supplied by the germline J gene. The rearrangement joins TRBV19 to TRBJ1-4; 7 bases line up with TRBD1. Germline V gene lookup returns CDR1 LNHDA and CDR2 SQIVND (reference sequence). The CDR3 is 13 amino acids. The covered CDR3 bases are TGTGCCAGTATGGAGGGGGCAAGATCACCA. Translation: CASMEGARSP. The entire CDR3 sequence reads CASMEGARSPLFF.

Note on this clone: The observed sequence ends 3 residues before the CDR3 terminus, with the missing tail filled in from the germline J gene. The chain joins TRBV7-6 to TRBJ2-5; 8 bases line up with TRBD2. The V segment lost 5 bases and the J segment 0 bases; nucleotides outside the gene matches: 5. The CDR3 length is 15 residues. Germline V lookup: CDR1 SGHVS, CDR2 FNYEAQ. This chain's CDR3 is CASSQALADQETQYF. The CDR3 bases that were read are TGTGCCAGCAGCCAAGCACTAGCGGACCAAGAGACC.

A remark on this clone: Read coverage stops 3 residues before the CDR3 terminus; the germline J gene supplies the remainder. The chain is built from TRBV7-7 and TRBJ2-2; 7 nucleotides match TRBD1. Germline V gives CDR1 SSHAT, CDR2 FNYEAQ (reference sequence). The V and J ends lost 6 bases and 4 bases, in that order; junction bases with no gene match: 11. This CDR3 spans 16 amino acids. CDR3 protein: CASSQSGQARTGELFF. The sequenced part of the CDR3 DNA is TGTGCCAGCAGTCAATCTGGACAGGCGCGCACCGGGGAG.

Concerning this clone itself: Read sequence stops 3 residues before the CDR3 end, and the germline J gene provides the missing end. The chain is built from TRBV19 and TRBJ2-4; 9 nucleotides line up with TRBD1. The CDR3 consists of 14 residues. CDR1 is LNHDA and CDR2 is SQIVND in the germline V gene (reference sequence). CDR3 DNA (partial): TGTGCCAGTAGTACGGGACAGGGTGGTCAGCCT. This translates into CASSTGQGGQP. The whole CDR3 protein reads CASSTGQGGQPQYF.

Worth noting for this clone: The sequenced fragment ends 3 residues before the CDR3 boundary, so the rest is inferred from the germline J gene. V gene TRBV7-3 combines with J gene TRBJ2-1, with a weak D call TRBD1 (6 bases). V lost 3 bases and J 4 bases, leaving 7 bases between the germline ends. Germline-derived CDR1 and CDR2 are SGHTA and FQGTGA. The CDR3 spans 13 residues. The CDR3 DNA, read in part, is TGTGCCAGCAGCTTCACAGGGTACAATGAG. Its translation: CASSFTGYNE. The full CDR3 sequence reads CASSFTGYNEQFF.

Remarks on this clone: The CDR3 goes on 3 residues after the read ends, and that part is filled in from the germline J gene. The V and J genes are TRBV7-9 and TRBJ1-1; D gene ambiguous. In germline, CDR1 is SEHNR, CDR2 FQNEAQ (reference sequence). The V end was cut by 1 base, the J end by 4 bases, with 7 bases between. This CDR3 comprises 13 residues. CDR3 region: CASSLGLGTEAFF. The CDR3 DNA, read in part, is TGTGCCAGCAGCTTAGGACTCGGCACTGAA.

About this clone itself: The read comes to an end 3 residues before the CDR3 does, leaving the germline J gene to fill in the end. The chain joins TRBV7-2 to TRBJ2-2; TRBD2 agrees at 8 bases. Germline lookup yields CDR1 SGHTA and CDR2 FQGNSA. This CDR3 is built from 15 residues. Trimming at V came to 1 base and at J to 6 bases, leaving 4 bases not matched to a gene. Incomplete CDR3 DNA: TGTGCCAGCAGCTTAGTGTCGGGGGGGGCCGGGGAG. This encodes CASSLVSGGAGE. The whole CDR3 is CASSLVSGGAGELFF.

A note on this clone: The CDR3 end is not reached by the read, which stops 3 residues before it; the germline J gene fills it in. The chain couples TRBV5-1 to TRBJ1-6; the match to TRBD1 covers 9 bases. The CDR3 totals 15 residues. The V gene end was trimmed by 4 bases and the J gene end by 7 bases; junction bases not matched to a gene: 6. CDR1 and CDR2 (germline): SGHRS, YFSETQ. The CDR3 is CASSGRQGDNSPLHF. The CDR3 bases that were read are TGCGCCAGCAGCGGAAGACAGGGGGACAATTCACCC.

Points on this clone: The CDR3 is cut off 3 residues early in the read; its end comes from the germline J gene. This chain joins TRBV7-2 and TRBJ2-2; 8 nucleotides agree with TRBD2. Germline V gene lookup returns CDR1 SGHTA and CDR2 FQGNSA. The CDR3 runs to 15 residues. The ends lost 5 bases at V and 7 bases at J; junction bases unmatched: 9. The CDR3: CASSAGGLANGELFF. The part of the CDR3 DNA that was read is TGTGCCAGCAGCGCAGGAGGACTAGCTAACGGGGAG.